This T cell receptor (beta chain) was found in a study of T-cell memory formation after mild COVID-19 (dated by TCRdb to the early 2020s). About the study as a whole: TCR sequence clusters from the two donors were found to be largely donor specific. The cohort comprised two young, previously healthy adult volunteers, one female and one male. Longitudinal TCRalpha and TCRbeta repertoire sequencing tracked T-cell clones expanding and contracting after mild COVID-19 in two donors.

The CDR3 covers 18 residues, taking in both the cysteine and the phenylalanine. The DNA shown is the 54-base CDR3, in frame from base 1. The germline V gene (reference sequence) sets CDR1 to LNHNV and CDR2 to YYDKDF. Deletion took 3 bases off V and 8 bases off J, with a span of 26 bases between the germline ends. Ficoll-Paque density gradient centrifugation was the method used to isolate PBMCs. The sequencing machine was an Illumina NovaSeq 6000. Using 5'RACE with constant-segment primers, TCRalpha and TCRbeta cDNA libraries were constructed, with sample barcodes and unique molecular identifiers added in the process. RNA was extracted from every sample with Trizol reagent. Libraries were amplified in two PCR steps, with a second sample barcode and Illumina TruSeq adapters added in the second step. Sequencing of libraries was performed on an Illumina NovaSeq with 2 x 150 bp paired-end reads. Concerning the study's data processing: Demultiplexing of reads and collapsing into UMI-guided consensus sequences were performed with migec v1.2.7. Using mixcr v2.1.11, UMI consensuses were aligned to TRA and TRB V and J templates and then assembled into clonotypes. A clonotype was counted as expanded or contracted only when both edgeR and NoisET called the clonotype significant, with the noise models trained on biological replicates. For edgeR calls, the thresholds were a false discovery rate-adjusted p below 0.01 and a log2 fold-change of 1. As an exploratory analysis of dynamics, max-normalized trajectories of the 1000 most abundant clonotypes were examined by PCA with hierarchical clustering. Each responding clone was given a CD4 or CD8 phenotype based on the CD4+ and CD8+ repertoires, which had been sequenced separately. TCRdb cleaned the public reads at Q25 with fastp, built clones with MiXCR and kept in-frame beta chains. Rows are unified per CDR3 protein, each entry keeping the most common DNA and genes. TCRdb, not the original authors, processed these V and J calls. The sample table holds hundreds of thousands of distinct CDR3 sequences, of which just under 20% were seen once. The ten biggest clones cover 21% of the sample.

Results the study describes overall, beyond this receptor: The study included only a couple of mild cases, and larger cohorts that include severe cases with pre-infection samples were judged to be necessary. Contracting CD4+ clones were found mainly in CM and EM memory subsets, while CD8+ clones were enriched in EMRA. Some responding clones were detected in pre-infection memory, which suggested that pre-existing cross-reactive memory T cells had joined the SARS-CoV-2 response. Clones that contracted from day 15 to 85 showed balanced CD4/CD8 phenotypes, whereas a second wave of clones that expanded from day 15 to 37 leaned towards CD4+. The second-wave clones that peaked on day 37 were not confirmed to be SARS-CoV-2 specific.

On this clonotype itself: There is no known antigen for this receptor. Base qualities are not at hand, and no much larger clone is one base apart.

Sequencing was performed on PBMCs or a T cell subset sorted from them (not recorded which). This TCR was sampled from a man younger than 35 who had mild COVID-19 (a few samples of this study predate the infection). The sample titles of this study are shuffled in the database, so cell type and time point are left out; the donor was told from shared clones. This chain joins TRBV15 to TRBJ2-1, with the D segment possibly TRBD1 or TRBD2, each aligning over 7 bases. The CDR3: CATSRADRSGTPGDEQFF. Here is the DNA: TGTGCCACCAGCAGGGCGGACAGGAGCGGGACTCCGGGGGATGAGCAGTTCTTC.